This record covers a single T cell receptor beta chain. This sample stems from a study of blood T cell repertoires in COVID-19. In the study overall: COVID-19 samples, acute and convalescent, were from the United States, Italy and Spain. Nucleic acid was either cDNA or gDNA, and it came from T cells, B-cell-depleted T cells, or PBMCs.

The germline CDR1 and CDR2 sequences are LNHDA and SQIVND (reference sequence). V lost 5 bases and J lost 1; bases outside the gene matches: 12. The CDR3 spans 19 residues. In the authors' methods: Reference gene primers were amplified, and this amplification served to estimate nucleated cell counts. Sequenced by immunoSEQ multiplex PCR; TCRdb stores in-frame clones only, minus some. That table furnishes V, J and clone size, whereas the DNA furnished D and trimming. The table records about 160,000 clones, about 93% of them present only once. The chain uses TRBV19 and TRBJ2-1; 12 bases map to TRBD2. This clonotype was obtained from a woman aged 50 to 60 with acute or convalescent COVID-19. Material: peripheral blood. The CDR3 sequence is CASSGASGRELHSYNEQFF. DNA of the CDR3: TGTGCCAGTAGTGGGGCTAGCGGGAGGGAGTTGCATTCCTACAATGAGCAGTTCTTC.